These 32 T cell receptor beta chains share one sample of origin, sequenced in a study of cytomegalovirus exposure and HLA in healthy donors. The PCR used 60 Vbeta and 13 Jbeta primers. TCRdb keeps only in-frame clones here, not all; method: immunoSEQ multiplex PCR. Here the sample spans 180,000 or so clones, roughly 79% being singletons. The sample comprised PBMCs. The receptors were gathered from a man aged 35 to 55 in good health and CMV-seropositive.

The J gene is TRBJ2-7, the V gene TRBV9; TRBD2 is a possible D gene (7 bases). Germline values: CDR1 SGDLS, CDR2 YYNGEE. V dropped 2 bases and J dropped 4 bases, with 13 bases sitting between them. The CDR3 length is 14 residues. CDR3 coding DNA: TGTGCCAGCAGCGTGGGAGGGGGGCCGTACGAGCAGTACTTC. It yields the protein CASSVGGGPYEQYF.

The genes are TRBV28 and TRBJ2-7; 7 bases fit TRBD2. The CDR3 contains 12 residues. V gave up 7 bases and J gave up 0 bases; unmatched junction bases: 0. Per germline, CDR1 MDHEN and CDR2 SYDVKM. The CDR3: CASKRDSYEQYF. The CDR3 DNA reads TGTGCCAGCAAGCGGGACTCCTACGAGCAGTACTTC.

This chain connects TRBV9 to TRBJ2-7; the D gene is possibly TRBD2 (6 bases). The CDR3 runs 15 residues. V dropped 4 bases and J dropped 3 bases, with 17 bases sitting between them. Germline V gene lookup returns CDR1 SGDLS and CDR2 YYNGEE. The CDR3 DNA sequence: TGTGCCAGCAGCCCCCGAGCTGGAGGGAACTACGAGCAGTACTTC. Its translation: CASSPRAGGNYEQYF.

This clone was observed a handful of times. The V gene is TRBV29-1, the J gene TRBJ2-5, with 10 bases lining up with TRBD2. The V gene end was trimmed by 6 bases and the J gene end by 1 base; junction bases not matched to a gene: 14. Germline assignment: CDR1 SQVTM and CDR2 ANQGSEA. The CDR3 sequence is 17 residues long. The CDR3 nucleotides are TGCAGCGTCCAATCCGCGGGACTAGCGAGAGCCCAAGAGACCCAGTACTTC. Encoded protein: CSVQSAGLARAQETQYF.

The chain combines TRBV5-1 with TRBJ2-7; TRBD1 matches 7 bases. The length of the CDR3 is 14 residues. Germline V CDR1 and CDR2: SGHRS, YFSETQ. V shed 2 bases and J 0 bases; nucleotides not matched to a gene: 2. CDR3 bases: TGCGCCAGCAGCTTTAGGACAGGCTCCTACGAGCAGTACTTC. Encoded protein: CASSFRTGSYEQYF.

This clone came up a few times. This chain joins TRBV7-3 and TRBJ2-1; possible D gene TRBD2, 5 bases. Trimming took off 2 bases at V and 4 bases at J, with 15 bases between the two ends. The CDR3 totals 16 residues. The germline gives CDR1 SGHTA, CDR2 FQGTGA. The CDR3: CASSLLAARGYNEQFF. The CDR3, as DNA: TGTGCCAGCAGCTTACTGGCGGCGAGAGGGTACAATGAGCAGTTCTTC.

The CDR3 sequence: CASSVAGGGGYNEQFF. The DNA of the CDR3 is TGTGCCAGCAGCGTAGCTGGCGGGGGGGGTTACAATGAGCAGTTCTTC. The chain joins TRBV9 to TRBJ2-1; 9 bases align to TRBD2. CDR3 size: 16 residues. J gave up 4 bases and V 0 bases, and 5 bases lay outside the gene matches. Germline V gene lookup returns CDR1 SGDLS and CDR2 YYNGEE.

The chain couples TRBV18 to TRBJ2-3; a possible D gene is TRBD2 (5 bases). V was trimmed by 3 bases and J by 0 bases, leaving 10 bases between them. The CDR3 is 15 residues long. Germline V CDR1 and CDR2: KGHSH, LQKENI. The DNA for the CDR3 is TGTGCCAGCTCACCGAGAGCGGAAAGCACAGATACGCAGTATTTT. Residues: CASSPRAESTDTQYF.

The gene calls are TRBV5-1 and TRBJ1-4; 9 nucleotides match TRBD1. Germline V CDR1 and CDR2: SGHRS, YFSETQ. V dropped 0 bases and J dropped 5; count of bases not matched to a gene: 5. This CDR3 has 16 amino acids. CDR3 sequence: CASSLAGTGFNEKLFF. The CDR3 region has the DNA TGCGCCAGCAGCTTGGCCGGGACAGGGTTCAATGAAAAACTGTTTTTT.

The rearrangement uses TRBV4-1 and TRBJ2-3, with 9 bases that match TRBD2. V dropped 2 bases and J dropped 6; count of bases not matched to a gene: 9. Germline CDR1 is MGHRA and CDR2 is YSYEKL. The CDR3 extends over 16 amino acids. The DNA for the CDR3 is TGCGCCAGCAGCCAATCCCACGGCCTAGCGGGGGATACGCAGTATTTT. Protein: CASSQSHGLAGDTQYF.

The chain joins TRBV12-5 to TRBJ1-2; TRBD1 matches at 9 bases. The CDR3 spans 15 residues. V dropped 0 bases and J dropped 6; count of bases not matched to a gene: 5. Germline V gene data show CDR1 as LGHNT and CDR2 as FRNRAP. In nucleotides, the CDR3 is TGTGCTAGTGGTTTGGTACAGGGGGACAGGGATGGCTACACCTTC. Translating it yields CASGLVQGDRDGYTF.

The chain recombines TRBV27 with TRBJ2-7; TRBD2 matches 8 bases. The CDR3 consists of 14 residues. Per the germline V gene, CDR1 is MNHEY and CDR2 is SMNVEV (reference sequence). The V gene end was trimmed by 6 bases and the J gene end by 6 bases; junction bases not matched to a gene: 10. CDR3 nucleotide sequence: TGTGCCAGCAGCTTTAGCGGGATCTTCGCCGAGCAGTACTTC. Amino acids: CASSFSGIFAEQYF.

This clone came up a few times. The J gene is TRBJ2-7, the V gene TRBV2; 8 nucleotides align to TRBD2. The V segment lost 2 bases and the J segment 6 bases; nucleotides outside the gene matches: 21. The length of the CDR3 is 19 residues. The germline gives CDR1 SNHLY, CDR2 FYNNEI. Written as DNA, the CDR3 is TGTGCCAGCAGTGAACGGTGGGGGGATCAAGCCGGGACTAGATTCGAGCAGTACTTC. Amino acid sequence: CASSERWGDQAGTRFEQYF.

The chain has TRBV27 and TRBJ2-5; D is perhaps TRBD1 (6 bases). Trimming removed 5 bases from V and 11 bases from J, with 24 bases in between. Germline-derived CDR1 and CDR2 are MNHEY and SMNVEV (reference sequence). The length of the CDR3 is 15 residues. The CDR3 nucleotides read TGTGCCAGCAGTCCCCCAGGGGTTCAGTTAGGGGAGCAGTACTTC. Amino acid sequence: CASSPPGVQLGEQYF.

This clone has just one count. The rearrangement uses TRBV9 and TRBJ2-5; D perhaps matches TRBD1 (6 bases). V dropped 0 bases and J dropped 4 bases, with 16 bases sitting between them. Germline lookup yields CDR1 SGDLS and CDR2 YYNGEE. There are 16 residues in the CDR3. The DNA for the CDR3 is TGTGCCAGCAGCGTAGGTGGGGGCGGCAATGGAGAGACCCAGTACTTC. This translates into CASSVGGGGNGETQYF.

In this sample, this clone turned up once. V usage is TRBV28 and J usage is TRBJ2-1, with a possible D match to TRBD1 (6 bases). The CDR3 sequence is 16 residues long. V gave up 5 bases and J gave up 0 bases, with 14 bases separating them. Germline lookup yields CDR1 MDHEN and CDR2 SYDVKM. CDR3: CASSPSGELSYNEQFF. The CDR3 DNA sequence: TGTGCCAGCAGTCCGTCAGGGGAACTCTCCTACAATGAGCAGTTCTTC. Full variable domain (missing parts from reference TRBV28 and TRBJ2-1): DVKVTQSSRYLVKRTGEKVFLECVQDMDHENMFWYRQDPGLGLRLIYFSYDVKMKEKGDIPEGYSVSREKKERFSLILESASTNQTSMYLCASSPSGELSYNEQFFGPGTRLTVL.

This chain connects TRBV5-1 to TRBJ2-3; 9 nucleotides match TRBD2. The V segment lost 0 bases and the J segment 0 bases; nucleotides outside the gene matches: 8. CDR3 size: 18 residues. Germline assignment: CDR1 SGHRS and CDR2 YFSETQ. Here the CDR3 reads CASSLVVLAGTSTDTQYF. The CDR3 DNA reads as TGCGCCAGCAGCTTGGTAGTCCTAGCGGGGACTAGCACAGATACGCAGTATTTT. The whole variable domain, remainder taken from reference TRBV5-1 and TRBJ2-3, is KAGVTQTPRYLIKTRGQQVTLSCSPISGHRSVSWYQQTPGQGLQFLFEYFSETQRNKGNFPGRFSGRQFSNSRSEMNVSTLELGDSALYLCASSLVVLAGTSTDTQYFGPGTRLTVL.

In its sample, this clone was seen once. This chain links TRBV5-4 with TRBJ2-1, with a tentative D call TRBD2 (5 bases). CDR1 SGHNT and CDR2 YYREEE come from the germline V gene (reference sequence). The CDR3 loop spans 15 amino acids. V lost 3 bases and J 8 bases, leaving 18 bases between the germline ends. DNA of the CDR3: TGTGCCAGCAGCTCCGACGGGGAGAGTGCGGATGAGCAGTTCTTC. Translating it yields CASSSDGESADEQFF.

In its sample, this clone was seen a few times. The V call is TRBV2, the J call TRBJ2-7; D unclear. The V gene lost 2 bases and the J gene lost 0 bases, with 14 bases spanning the gap. Germline V gene sequence: CDR1 SNHLY, CDR2 FYNNEI. The CDR3 loop spans 16 amino acids. The CDR3 loop is CASSERRSGSSYEQYF. The CDR3, as DNA: TGTGCCAGCAGTGAACGTAGGTCAGGCAGCTCCTACGAGCAGTACTTC.

This clone was observed a handful of times. In the same sample, other DNA sequences code for this CDR3. This chain links TRBV7-9 with TRBJ2-5, with 7 bases aligning to TRBD2. Germline V gene sequence: CDR1 SEHNR, CDR2 FQNEAQ (reference sequence). The J segment lost 5 bases and the V segment lost 0 bases, leaving 0 bases of the junction unmatched. The CDR3 contains 13 residues. CDR3 sequence: CASSLAGGETQYF. The CDR3 bases are TGTGCCAGCAGCTTAGCGGGGGGGGAGACCCAGTACTTC.

This clone showed up just once. The chain has TRBV6-1 and TRBJ2-3, with D uncertain. The V end lost 6 bases, the J end lost 12 bases, and 4 bases lay between the germline ends. Germline V gives CDR1 MNHNS, CDR2 SASEGT. The CDR3 extends over 8 amino acids. This CDR3 reads CASSLQYF. CDR3 nucleotide sequence: TGTGCCAGCAGCCTACAGTATTTT.

The chain combines TRBV5-1 with TRBJ2-6, with D perhaps TRBD2 (5 bases). V was shortened by 3 bases and J by 2 bases, with 12 bases between the two germline ends. From germline, CDR1 is SGHRS and CDR2 YFSETQ. This CDR3 spans 16 amino acids. CDR3 nucleotide sequence: TGCGCCAGCAGCTCTAACAGAGGGACTGGGGCCAACGTCCTGACTTTC. Protein: CASSSNRGTGANVLTF.

About this clone itself: The same CDR3 is also encoded by other DNA sequences in this sample. The chain combines TRBV2 with TRBJ1-2, with D possibly matching TRBD1 (5 bases). The CDR3 has 13 amino acids. V was clipped by 3 bases and J by 1 base, with 6 bases between them. Germline CDR1 SNHLY, CDR2 FYNNEI. The CDR3 here is CASSEQGNYGYTF. The CDR3 DNA reads as TGTGCCAGCAGTGAGCAGGGTAACTATGGCTACACCTTC.

The chain uses TRBV7-6 and TRBJ2-1; D remains ambiguous. This CDR3 contains 12 residues. The germline CDR1 and CDR2 sequences are SGHVS and FNYEAQ. V was clipped by 8 bases and J by 5 bases, with 10 bases between them. The CDR3 spells CASSPGHNEQFF. For the CDR3, the DNA is TGTGCCAGCTCTCCCGGTCACAATGAGCAGTTCTTC.

The chain links TRBV7-9 to TRBJ2-7; D may be TRBD1 (5 bases). The CDR3 extends over 15 amino acids. Germline CDR1 reads SEHNR; CDR2 reads FQNEAQ (reference sequence). V lost 5 bases to trimming and J lost 5 bases, with 19 bases between them. The CDR3 loop reads CASSPERGIAHEQYF. The DNA for the CDR3 is TGTGCCAGCAGCCCCGAAAGGGGTATCGCCCACGAGCAGTACTTC. Using reference TRBV7-9 and TRBJ2-7 for the parts outside the CDR3, the full variable domain is DTGVSQNPRHKITKRGQNVTFRCDPISEHNRLYWYRQTLGQGPEFLTYFQNEAQLEKSRLLSDRFSAERPKGSFSTLEIQRTEQGDSAMYLCASSPERGIAHEQYFGPGTRLTVT.

This chain links TRBV2 with TRBJ1-1, with unresolved D. V lost 2 bases and J 6 bases, leaving 7 bases between the germline ends. This CDR3 spans 12 amino acids. Looked up from germline, CDR1 is SNHLY and CDR2 is FYNNEI. This chain's CDR3 is CASSERVPEAFF. The CDR3 DNA is TGTGCCAGCAGTGAACGTGTCCCTGAAGCTTTCTTT. Together with reference TRBV2 and TRBJ1-1, the CDR3 gives the full variable domain: EPEVTQTPSHQVTQMGQEVILRCVPISNHLYFYWYRQILGQKVEFLVSFYNNEISEKSEIFDDQFSVERPDGSNFTLKIRSTKLEDSAMYFCASSERVPEAFFGQGTRLTVV.

This clone showed up just a few times. The chain joins TRBV28 to TRBJ1-1; 8 bases match TRBD1. CDR3 size: 15 residues. From germline, CDR1 is MDHEN and CDR2 SYDVKM. J gave up 6 bases and V 6 bases, and 12 bases lay outside the gene matches. CDR3 coding DNA: TGTGCCAGCAGCAATCTGGACAGGGTGGCGGCTGAAGCTTTCTTT. Translated, it gives CASSNLDRVAAEAFF.

This rearrangement joins TRBV30 to TRBJ1-5; D unresolved. The V gene's germline CDR1 is GTSNPN and CDR2 SVGIG (reference sequence). Trimming took off 8 bases at V and 2 bases at J, with 16 bases between the two ends. The CDR3 extends over 14 amino acids. This chain's CDR3 is CALSHTLGNQPQHF. CDR3 nucleotides: TGTGCCCTCAGCCACACGCTAGGCAATCAGCCCCAGCATTTT. Full variable domain (outside the CDR3, taken from reference TRBV30 and TRBJ1-5): SQTIHQWPATLVQPVGSPLSLECTVEGTSNPNLYWYRQAAGRGLQLLFYSVGIGQISSEVPQNLSASRPQDRQFILSSKKLLLSDSGFYLCALSHTLGNQPQHFGDGTRLSIL.

The chain uses TRBV19 and TRBJ1-1; no reliable D call. This CDR3 spans 17 amino acids. CDR1 is LNHDA and CDR2 is SQIVND in the germline V gene (reference sequence). The V end was cut by 3 bases, the J end by 6 bases, with 23 bases between. CDR3 nucleotides: TGTGCCAGTAGTATTACGGGTACCCAAGCGGCGCTATCTGAAGCTTTCTTT. This translates into CASSITGTQAALSEAFF.

The V and J genes are TRBV7-2 and TRBJ2-1; a possible D gene is TRBD1 (5 bases). Trimming removed 0 bases at V and 2 bases at J, with 14 bases between. In germline, CDR1 is SGHTA, CDR2 FQGNSA. The CDR3 spans 17 residues. Here the CDR3 reads CASSLASGSGTYNEQFF. The CDR3 nucleotides are TGTGCCAGCAGCTTAGCGTCCGGGTCAGGGACCTACAATGAGCAGTTCTTC.

The genes are TRBV5-1 and TRBJ2-1, with D tentatively TRBD2 (5 bases). The CDR3 consists of 13 residues. Looked up from germline, CDR1 is SGHRS and CDR2 is YFSETQ. Trimming stripped 5 bases from V and 4 bases from J, with 10 bases between. CDR3 DNA sequence: TGCGCCAGCAGTCCGGACTCATACAATGAGCAGTTCTTC. This codes for CASSPDSYNEQFF.

The chain employs TRBV28 and TRBJ1-2; D perhaps matches TRBD1 (5 bases). Germline CDR1 MDHEN, CDR2 SYDVKM. CDR3 length: 12 amino acids. Trimming shortened V by 6 bases and J by 8 bases, and 13 bases separated the two germline ends. The CDR3 is CASSQGDGGYTF. DNA of the CDR3: TGTGCCAGCAGCCAAGGGGATGGAGGCTACACCTTC.